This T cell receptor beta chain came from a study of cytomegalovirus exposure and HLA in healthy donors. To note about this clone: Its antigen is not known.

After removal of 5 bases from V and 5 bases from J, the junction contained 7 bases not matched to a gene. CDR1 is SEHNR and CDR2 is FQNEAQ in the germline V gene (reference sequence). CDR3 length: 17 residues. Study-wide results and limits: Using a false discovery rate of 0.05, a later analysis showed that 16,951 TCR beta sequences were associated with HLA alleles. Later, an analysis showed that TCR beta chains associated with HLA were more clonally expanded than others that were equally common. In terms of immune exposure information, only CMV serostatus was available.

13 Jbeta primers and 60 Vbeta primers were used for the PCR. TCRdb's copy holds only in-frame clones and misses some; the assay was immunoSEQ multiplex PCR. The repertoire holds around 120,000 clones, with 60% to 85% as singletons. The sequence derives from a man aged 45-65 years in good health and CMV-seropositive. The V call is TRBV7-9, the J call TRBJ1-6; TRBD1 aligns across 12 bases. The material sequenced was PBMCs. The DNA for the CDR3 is TGTGCCAGCAGCACAGAGGGACAGGGGGCCGATAATTCACCCCTCCACTTT. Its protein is CASSTEGQGADNSPLHF. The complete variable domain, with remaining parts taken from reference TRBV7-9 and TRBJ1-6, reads DTGVSQNPRHKITKRGQNVTFRCDPISEHNRLYWYRQTLGQGPEFLTYFQNEAQLEKSRLLSDRFSAERPKGSFSTLEIQRTEQGDSAMYLCASSTEGQGADNSPLHFGNGTRLTVT.